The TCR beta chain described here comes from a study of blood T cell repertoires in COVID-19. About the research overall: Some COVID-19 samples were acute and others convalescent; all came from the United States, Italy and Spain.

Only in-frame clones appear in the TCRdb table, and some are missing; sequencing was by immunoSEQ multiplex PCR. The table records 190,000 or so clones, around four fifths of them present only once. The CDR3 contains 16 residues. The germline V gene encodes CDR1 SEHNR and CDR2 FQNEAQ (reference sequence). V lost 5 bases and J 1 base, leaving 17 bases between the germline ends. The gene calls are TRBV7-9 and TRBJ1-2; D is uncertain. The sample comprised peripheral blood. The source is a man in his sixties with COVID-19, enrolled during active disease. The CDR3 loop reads CASSPPGDLLNYGYTF. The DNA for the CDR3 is TGTGCCAGCAGCCCACCCGGGGATCTACTTAACTATGGCTACACCTTC.